The clone carrying this T cell receptor (beta chain) was recorded once. Germline CDR1 reads SNHLY; CDR2 reads FYNNEI. Deletions cut 6 bases from V and 3 bases from J, with 11 bases between. The CDR3 length is 13 residues. The data were taken from a study of blood T cell repertoires in COVID-19. Study-level information: Specimens from acute and convalescent COVID-19 originated in the United States, Italy and Spain. T cells, B-cell-depleted T cells, or PBMCs supplied cDNA or gDNA.

Methods used by the authors: Amplification from reference gene primers served as the basis for estimated nucleated cell counts. Data came from immunoSEQ multiplex PCR; TCRdb stores just in-frame clones and leaves some out. V and J calls and clone size are given by that table; D and trimming were obtained from the DNA. This repertoire shows approximately 85,000 clones, about 86% found once; its top ten account for 20% to 25%. Sequences were obtained from peripheral blood. V gene TRBV2 combines with J gene TRBJ1-1; no clear D gene. This receptor was taken from a woman of 80 years or more in a cohort sampled during active or convalescent COVID-19. The CDR3 DNA follows: TGTGCCAGCAGCGTGGACGGGGACACTGAAGCTTTCTTT. The encoded protein is CASSVDGDTEAFF.